Below, one TCR beta chain is given with its context. The antigen is not known. The ends were cut back, 2 bases at V and 6 bases at J, with 8 bases in the middle. Germline V gene lookup returns CDR1 MGHRA and CDR2 YSYEKL. The CDR3 consists of 13 residues. Profiled with immunoSEQ multiplex PCR; TCRdb holds only in-frame clones, not every one. The table shows about 610,000 clones, with around 97% occurring only once. The sample is drawn from a study of shared clonotypes between healthy human individuals. Study-wide points: Sequencing depth was expected to influence donor clonotype sharing. The genetic and exposure-history diversity represented was limited by few donors. The sharing of 5% to 6.5% of naive CD4 clonotypes was seen across a handful of donors. What naive subsets generally showed was a larger estimated richness than memory subsets showed.

The sequenced sample was naive CD4+ T cells sorted from blood. Subset of the sample: CD45RA+ positively selected. The rearrangement links TRBV4-1 to TRBJ1-5; D unclear. The TCR comes from a woman aged 25 to 39 in good health. The CDR3, as DNA: TGCGCCAGCAGCCAAACGTCAATTCAGCCCCAGCATTTT. This encodes CASSQTSIQPQHF.